This passage covers 30 T cell receptor beta chains from one sample sequenced in a study of T cell changes during pregnancy in multiple sclerosis. Clones were read by immunoSEQ multiplex PCR, and TCRdb kept only the in-frame ones, dropping some. The data hold around 66,000 clones, with roughly nine tenths observed a single time. Material: peripheral blood, obtained in the first trimester of pregnancy. The receptors come from a female donor in good health, enrolled as a control in a pregnancy study.

This chain uses TRBV29-1 with TRBJ2-5; 8 bases match TRBD1. With 4 bases clipped from V and 3 bases from J, the junction kept 10 bases outside the gene matches. The CDR3 extends over 15 amino acids. Germline V gene data show CDR1 as SQVTM and CDR2 as ANQGSEA. Here the CDR3 reads CSVGVAGGWKETQYF. The CDR3 bases are TGCAGCGTTGGGGTGGCAGGGGGCTGGAAAGAGACCCAGTACTTC.

The gene calls are TRBV7-8 and TRBJ2-3, with D unclear. V was clipped by 5 bases and J by 1 base, with 10 bases between them. The CDR3 extends over 14 amino acids. The germline V gene encodes CDR1 SGHVS and CDR2 FQNEAQ. DNA for the CDR3: TGTGCCAGCAGCCAATTAGTAGGCACAGATACGCAGTATTTT. Protein sequence: CASSQLVGTDTQYF.

The chain links TRBV6-1 to TRBJ1-2, with TRBD1 matching 8 bases. This CDR3 region has 13 residues. The germline V gene has CDR1 MNHNS and CDR2 SASEGT. J was trimmed by 7 bases and V by 1 base; bases with no gene match: 2. CDR3 in amino acids: CASSEGDRFGYTF. The DNA of the CDR3 is TGTGCCAGCAGTGAAGGGGACAGGTTTGGCTACACCTTC.

V gene TRBV4-2 combines with J gene TRBJ2-4, with 8 bases lining up with TRBD2. V gave up 1 base and J gave up 3 bases; unmatched junction bases: 8. Germline assignment: CDR1 LGHNA and CDR2 YNFKEQ. The CDR3 runs to 17 residues. The CDR3 spells CASSQGQVTSDKNIQYF. The CDR3 bases are TGTGCCAGCAGCCAAGGGCAGGTGACTAGCGACAAAAACATTCAGTACTTC.

This rearrangement joins TRBV7-2 to TRBJ2-1; 9 nucleotides match TRBD2. The V gene end was trimmed by 5 bases and the J gene end by 9 bases; junction bases not matched to a gene: 11. Per germline, CDR1 SGHTA and CDR2 FQGNSA. This CDR3 region has 15 residues. The DNA for the CDR3 is TGTGCCAGCAGCACCCGTGGCGGGGGGGATTCTGAGCAGTTCTTC. Residues: CASSTRGGGDSEQFF.

The rearrangement uses TRBV11-2 and TRBJ2-1, with TRBD1 matching 11 bases. From germline, CDR1 is SGHAT and CDR2 FQNNGV. This CDR3 has 15 residues. Germline trimming cut 3 bases from V and 8 bases from J; bases unmatched to any gene: 6. The CDR3 spells CASSFGGQGADEQFF. The CDR3 DNA reads TGTGCCAGCAGCTTCGGCGGACAGGGGGCCGATGAGCAGTTCTTC.

V gene TRBV19 combines with J gene TRBJ1-1, with D uncertain. Germline CDR1 reads LNHDA; CDR2 reads SQIVND (reference sequence). The ends were cut back, 2 bases at V and 7 bases at J, with 8 bases in the middle. The length of the CDR3 is 12 residues. The CDR3 spells CASSIYSSEAFF. In DNA, the CDR3 is TGTGCCAGTAGTATATATTCCAGTGAAGCTTTCTTT.

This chain joins TRBV5-5 and TRBJ1-4; D may be TRBD1 (6 bases). Germline-derived CDR1 and CDR2 are SGHKS and YYEKEE (reference sequence). Trimming shortened V by 7 bases and J by 4 bases, and 17 bases separated the two germline ends. The CDR3 sequence is 15 residues long. CDR3 DNA sequence: TGTGCCAGCGGTCACAGGGAATTGAGTAATGAAAAACTGTTTTTT. Protein: CASGHRELSNEKLFF. The full variable domain, with the rest looked up from reference TRBV5-5 and TRBJ1-4, is DAGVTQSPTHLIKTRGQQVTLRCSPISGHKSVSWYQQVLGQGPQFIFQYYEKEERGRGNFPDRFSARQFPNYSSELNVNALLLGDSALYLCASGHRELSNEKLFFGSGTQLSVL.

The chain combines TRBV29-1 with TRBJ2-3, with D possibly being TRBD2 (7 bases). CDR1 and CDR2 (germline): SQVTM, ANQGSEA. The CDR3 contains 15 residues. Trimming took off 6 bases at V and 2 bases at J, with 18 bases between the two ends. The CDR3 region is CSVGGASVVTDTQYF. The DNA of the CDR3 is TGCAGCGTGGGGGGGGCGTCGGTAGTCACAGATACGCAGTATTTT.

The rearrangement joins TRBV19 to TRBJ1-1; 8 nucleotides agree with TRBD1. There are 15 residues in the CDR3. Germline CDR1 and CDR2: LNHDA and SQIVND (reference sequence). Germline trimming cut 5 bases from V and 0 bases from J; bases unmatched to any gene: 5. The CDR3 nucleotides read TGTGCCAGTAGTCCGCTGGACAGGGTGAACACTGAAGCTTTCTTT. This sequence encodes CASSPLDRVNTEAFF.

The chain carries TRBV6-5 and TRBJ1-2; 9 bases are a match to TRBD1. The V gene's germline CDR1 is MNHEY and CDR2 SVGAGI. The CDR3 consists of 14 residues. J lost 4 bases, V lost 7 bases, and 7 bases had no gene match. CDR3 sequence reads: CASKGQGWGYGYTF. CDR3 coding DNA: TGTGCCAGCAAAGGACAGGGGTGGGGCTATGGCTACACCTTC.

V gene TRBV7-3 combines with J gene TRBJ2-1; 8 positions agree with TRBD1. The CDR3 consists of 15 residues. V trimming: 2 bases; J trimming: 6 bases; junction bases outside the gene matches: 6. In germline, CDR1 is SGHTA, CDR2 FQGTGA. The CDR3 bases are TGTGCCAGCAGCTTAGCCGGCGACAGGGGCAATGAGCAGTTCTTC. The encoded protein is CASSLAGDRGNEQFF.

CDR3 sequence reads: CASSQTSGDRYGYTF. The DNA of the CDR3 is TGTGCCAGCAGCCAGACCTCAGGGGACCGCTATGGCTACACCTTC. J is TRBJ1-2 and V is TRBV7-2; TRBD1 is a possible D gene (6 bases). CDR3 size: 15 residues. V was clipped by 5 bases and J by 4 bases, with 17 bases between them. The germline V gene has CDR1 SGHTA and CDR2 FQGNSA.

The chain links TRBV7-9 to TRBJ1-1, with 10 bases identical to TRBD1. Germline CDR1 is SEHNR and CDR2 is FQNEAQ (reference sequence). Trimming removed 6 bases from V and 2 bases from J; junction bases left unmatched: 6. The CDR3 is 15 residues long. CDR3 in amino acids: CASSSGTGDNTEAFF. The CDR3, as DNA: TGTGCCAGCAGTTCCGGGACAGGGGATAACACTGAAGCTTTCTTT. The whole variable domain, remainder taken from reference TRBV7-9 and TRBJ1-1, is DTGVSQNPRHKITKRGQNVTFRCDPISEHNRLYWYRQTLGQGPEFLTYFQNEAQLEKSRLLSDRFSAERPKGSFSTLEIQRTEQGDSAMYLCASSSGTGDNTEAFFGQGTRLTVV.

J is TRBJ1-1 and V is TRBV7-2; 10 bases are a match to TRBD1. The CDR3 runs 14 residues. Germline V gene sequence: CDR1 SGHTA, CDR2 FQGNSA. V lost 5 bases, J lost 10 bases, and 10 bases stayed unmatched. The CDR3 reads CASSRLDRGYGAFF. DNA for the CDR3: TGTGCCAGCAGCCGCCTGGACAGGGGGTACGGAGCTTTCTTT.

The rearrangement links TRBV19 to TRBJ1-5, with 9 bases identical to TRBD1. Trimming cost V 4 bases and J 0 bases; bases outside gene matches: 10. This CDR3 is built from 18 residues. Germline-derived CDR1 and CDR2 are LNHDA and SQIVND (reference sequence). CDR3 amino acids: CASSNDRGGDYSNQPQHF. The CDR3 coding sequence is TGTGCCAGTAGTAACGACAGGGGGGGAGATTATAGCAATCAGCCCCAGCATTTT.

The chain carries TRBV18 and TRBJ1-1; 8 bases line up with TRBD1. The CDR3 has 16 amino acids. CDR1 KGHSH and CDR2 LQKENI come from the germline V gene. The V gene end was trimmed by 3 bases and the J gene end by 4 bases; junction bases not matched to a gene: 10. CDR3 DNA sequence: TGTGCCAGCTCACCTCCGGACAGGGAGTTTGGCACTGAAGCTTTCTTT. Its translation is CASSPPDREFGTEAFF.

This rearrangement joins TRBV11-2 to TRBJ1-6; no definite D call. The V and J ends lost 5 bases and 0 bases respectively, with 5 bases between them. Germline CDR1 is SGHAT and CDR2 is FQNNGV. The CDR3 has 14 residues. CDR3 coding DNA: TGTGCCAGCAGCCTGAGCTCCTATAATTCACCCCTCCACTTT. This gives the protein CASSLSSYNSPLHF.

The chain recombines TRBV13 with TRBJ1-2; 8 bases are a match to TRBD1. CDR1 and CDR2 (germline): PRHDT, FYEKMQ (reference sequence). The V segment lost 4 bases and the J segment 5 bases; nucleotides outside the gene matches: 9. The length of the CDR3 is 15 residues. CDR3 coding DNA: TGTGCCAGCAGCTCCCAGGACAGGGTCGAATATGGCTACACCTTC. It codes for CASSSQDRVEYGYTF.

This chain links TRBV19 with TRBJ2-2; the D gene is possibly TRBD2 (6 bases). The CDR3 is 16 residues long. Germline lookup yields CDR1 LNHDA and CDR2 SQIVND (reference sequence). V lost 3 bases and J lost 3, with 14 bases in between. The CDR3 region has the DNA TGTGCCAGTAGTATGAGGCGGGAAAGGTACACCGGGGAGCTGTTTTTT. Encoded protein: CASSMRRERYTGELFF. Complete variable domain (other parts from reference TRBV19 and TRBJ2-2): DGGITQSPKYLFRKEGQNVTLSCEQNLNHDAMYWYRQDPGQGLRLIYYSQIVNDFQKGDIAEGYSVSREKKESFPLTVTSAQKNPTAFYLCASSMRRERYTGELFFGEGSRLTVL.

The sample holds one count of this clone. The rearrangement joins TRBV19 to TRBJ2-5; the D gene is possibly TRBD1 (6 bases). The V and J ends lost 1 base and 4 bases respectively, with 16 bases between them. The germline V gene has CDR1 LNHDA and CDR2 SQIVND (reference sequence). The CDR3 sequence is 16 residues long. The CDR3 nucleotides are TGTGCCAGTAGTATAGCCGGGGCAGGGGAAGGAGAGACCCAGTACTTC. This codes for CASSIAGAGEGETQYF.

The CDR3 region is CASLLTRRRGETQYF. CDR3 DNA: TGTGCCAGCCTTCTCACCCGGCGCAGGGGAGAGACCCAGTACTTC. The chain links TRBV5-6 to TRBJ2-5; D possibly corresponds to TRBD1 (6 bases). The CDR3 loop spans 15 amino acids. V gave up 7 bases and J gave up 4 bases, with 20 bases separating them. Germline loops: CDR1 SGHDT, CDR2 YYEEEE.

This chain joins TRBV23-1 and TRBJ2-5; D possibly corresponds to TRBD1 (7 bases). TRBV23-1 is labeled an ORF, and its function is uncertain. The length of the CDR3 is 15 residues. The V end was cut by 8 bases, the J end by 1 base, with 17 bases between. CDR3 in amino acids: CASRWEDRSQETQYF. The CDR3 nucleotides read TGCGCCAGCCGTTGGGAGGACAGGTCCCAAGAGACCCAGTACTTC.

The genes are TRBV18 and TRBJ1-2; D not resolved. With 3 bases removed from V and 8 bases from J, the gap between germline ends came to 7 bases. The CDR3 totals 11 residues. In germline, CDR1 is KGHSH, CDR2 LQKENI. The CDR3 coding sequence is TGTGCCAGCTCACCCGGGGTGGGCTACACCTTC. Translating gives CASSPGVGYTF.

The chain employs TRBV2 and TRBJ1-1, with 9 bases that match TRBD1. V gave up 2 bases and J gave up 7 bases; unmatched junction bases: 5. CDR1 and CDR2 from the germline V gene are SNHLY and FYNNEI. This CDR3 has 14 amino acids. The CDR3 DNA is TGTGCCAGCAGTGAACTACAGGGGGCGAGTGAAGCTTTCTTT. Protein product: CASSELQGASEAFF.

The chain uses TRBV11-2 and TRBJ1-5, with D possibly matching TRBD1 (5 bases). Germline CDR1 SGHAT, CDR2 FQNNGV. This CDR3 contains 12 residues. The ends were cut back, 4 bases at V and 11 bases at J, with 12 bases in the middle. The CDR3 here is CASSSGWGAQHF. The CDR3 nucleotides are TGTGCCAGCAGCTCCGGATGGGGGGCCCAGCATTTT. The whole variable domain, remainder taken from reference TRBV11-2 and TRBJ1-5, is EAGVAQSPRYKIIEKRQSVAFWCNPISGHATLYWYQQILGQGPKLLIQFQNNGVVDDSQLPKDRFSAERLKGVDSTLKIQPAKLEDSAVYLCASSSGWGAQHFGDGTRLSIL.

This sequence joins TRBV4-3 and TRBJ2-6; D is unresolved. V was clipped by 1 base and J by 0 bases, with 7 bases between them. Germline values: CDR1 LGHNA, CDR2 YSLEER. CDR3 length: 16 amino acids. The CDR3 region has the DNA TGCGCCAGCAGCCAAGTTATCCTCTCTGGGGCCAACGTCCTGACTTTC. It encodes CASSQVILSGANVLTF.

The gene calls are TRBV6-1 and TRBJ2-1; perhaps TRBD2 as D (6 bases). With 3 bases removed from V and 8 bases from J, the gap between germline ends came to 14 bases. Germline-derived CDR1 and CDR2 are MNHNS and SASEGT. This CDR3 spans 14 amino acids. The CDR3 loop reads CASSDPRGLDEQFF. The CDR3 DNA reads as TGTGCCAGCAGTGACCCCCGGGGGTTGGATGAGCAGTTCTTC.

This chain links TRBV30 with TRBJ2-7; D unclear. V was trimmed by 0 bases and J by 0 bases, leaving 9 bases between them. The CDR3 runs to 14 residues. Germline V CDR1 and CDR2: GTSNPN, SVGIG (reference sequence). The CDR3 here is CAWSVSRNSYEQYF. The CDR3 DNA reads TGTGCCTGGAGTGTTTCTAGGAACTCCTACGAGCAGTACTTC.

V and J are TRBV6-5 and TRBJ2-2, with 10 bases lining up with TRBD1. The ends lost 2 bases at V and 7 bases at J; junction bases unmatched: 1. Germline CDR1 reads MNHEY; CDR2 reads SVGAGI. The CDR3 extends over 14 amino acids. The CDR3 DNA reads as TGTGCCAGCAGTTACGGGACAGGGGTCGGGGAGCTGTTTTTT. This translates into CASSYGTGVGELFF.